This T cell receptor beta chain appears in the sequencing data of a study of cytomegalovirus exposure and HLA in healthy donors. The table came from immunoSEQ multiplex PCR; TCRdb's copy has only in-frame clones and leaves some out. The repertoire includes around 120,000 clones, more than 70% of them detected once, and more than 1.5% sits in the top ten. Germline CDR1 reads LNHNV; CDR2 reads YYDKDF (reference sequence). Losses at the gene ends were 5 bases for V and 2 bases for J; bases not matched to a gene: 9. This CDR3 is 18 amino acids long. The chain has TRBV15 and TRBJ2-3; 14 bases align to TRBD2. The clonotype was recovered from a man aged 18 to 30 in good health and CMV-seronegative. The specimen was PBMCs. CDR3 coding DNA: TGTGCCACCAGCGGGGGACTAGCGGGAGTGGTCTCCACAGATACGCAGTATTTT. Its protein is CATSGGLAGVVSTDTQYF.